This entry features one TCR beta chain sequence. Per the study methods: Reference gene primers were amplified, and this amplification served to estimate nucleated cell counts. Some clones are missing from TCRdb's copy, which holds only in-frame ones; the method was immunoSEQ multiplex PCR. D and trimming come from the DNA, and the V and J calls and clone size come from that table. Among some 330,000 clones listed, under 90% were seen once. The data are from a study of blood T cell repertoires in COVID-19. Background on the study: Acute-phase and convalescent COVID-19 samples originated in the United States, Italy and Spain. T cells, B-cell-depleted T cells, or PBMCs provided the cDNA or gDNA that served as material.

With V trimmed by 5 bases and J by 0 bases, 6 bases remained unmatched. CDR3 length: 15 residues. Germline assignment: CDR1 SGHTA and CDR2 FQGNSA. The V and J genes are TRBV7-2 and TRBJ1-1; 7 bases line up with TRBD1. This sequence originates from a woman between 25 and 40 years old with COVID-19, enrolled during active disease. Sequencing was done on a sample of peripheral blood. CDR3 coding DNA: TGTGCCAGCAGCCCCATGACAGGGATGAACACTGAAGCTTTCTTT. It yields the protein CASSPMTGMNTEAFF.